Listed below are T cell receptor beta chains from one sample, sequenced in a study of cytomegalovirus exposure and HLA in healthy donors. TCRdb's copy holds only in-frame clones and misses some; the assay was immunoSEQ multiplex PCR. The table shows tens of thousands of clones, with 64% occurring only once. Sample: PBMCs. The receptors stem from a human donor in good health. The conserved cysteine and the conserved F or W are not part of the CDR3 here.

V gene	J gene	CDR3 protein
TRBV7-6	TRBJ2-1	ASSLDGGAREQF
TRBV7-8	TRBJ2-5	ASSTRLAGAYRETQY
TRBV2	TRBJ2-3	ASSGTSGGYSTDTQY
TRBV4-3	TRBJ2-1	ASSQDGQGINNEQF
TRBV7-8	TRBJ1-3	ASTRRQGISGNTIY
TRBV15	TRBJ2-7	ATSRDRSYEQY
TRBV5-1	TRBJ1-6	ASSLEGHRSPLH
TRBV4-1	TRBJ2-7	ASSQGQGSSYEQY
TRBV18	TRBJ1-4	ASSPFWDRATNEKLF
TRBV5-1	TRBJ2-1	ASSAYTSGGTYNEQF
TRBV7-6	TRBJ1-2	ASSQVAFRGYT
TRBV27	TRBJ1-1	ASSFLPVRVPKVNTEAF
TRBV11-2	TRBJ1-1	ASSLEGGGAGEAF
TRBV6-1	TRBJ1-2	ASRPGQNYGYT
TRBV6-1	TRBJ1-1	ASSPPRTGRTEAF
TRBV25-1	TRBJ1-1	ASSLRQGASEAF
TRBV2	TRBJ2-5	ASHRGAGETQY
TRBV5-6	TRBJ1-1	ASSLFDRGRTEAF
TRBV30	TRBJ1-5	AWSTTSPTGHSNQPQH
TRBV7-3	TRBJ1-1	ASSLAGGWNTEAF